Sequencing of this TCR beta chain was carried out in a study of radiotherapy plus CTLA-4 blockade in lung cancer. Background on the study: Objective responses occurred in roughly a sixth of patients; around 30% had disease control.

The study treated chemo-refractory metastatic non-small-cell lung cancer patients with focal radiation plus ipilimumab CTLA-4 blockade. Here immunoSEQ multiplex PCR was the method, and the copy in TCRdb shows in-frame clones only, minus some. The sample shows around 80,000 clones, more than 60% of them seen only once. The CDR3 consists of 19 residues. With V trimmed by 6 bases and J by 0 bases, 9 bases remained unmatched. Germline V lookup: CDR1 SGHKS, CDR2 YYEKEE (reference sequence). About this clone: Antigen specificity is unknown.

Study results and limitations: Researchers report tumor-derived TCR clones expanding in blood after radiotherapy plus ipilimumab. Increased serum interferon-beta after radiation also reportedly predicted response strongly.

V is TRBV5-5 and J is TRBJ2-2, with 15 bases that match TRBD2. The sequence was obtained from a human donor with non-small cell lung cancer whose response to radiotherapy plus ipilimumab could not be evaluated. Some clones in this sample may be carry-over from other donors' samples. Sequencing was performed on peripheral blood, taken from a patient treated with radiotherapy plus ipilimumab. This chain's CDR3 is CASTTGLAGGLANTGELFF. In DNA, the CDR3 is TGTGCCAGCACCACGGGACTAGCGGGGGGCCTCGCGAACACCGGGGAGCTGTTTTTT.